This T cell receptor beta chain came from a study of blood T cell repertoires in COVID-19. Study-wide context: Whether acute or convalescent, the COVID-19 samples came from the United States, Italy and Spain.

Trimming shortened V by 6 bases and J by 9 bases, and 12 bases separated the two germline ends. There are 11 residues in the CDR3. Germline CDR1 and CDR2: MNHEY and SMNVEV (reference sequence). Per the authors' pipeline: By means of reference gene primer amplification, nucleated cell counts were estimated. Profiling relied on immunoSEQ multiplex PCR, and the TCRdb table lists in-frame clones only, not all of them. V, J and clone size reflect that table, while D and trimming were determined from the DNA. The sample has some 200,000 clones; roughly 84% are singletons. Source material: peripheral blood. The receptor was isolated from a woman aged 25 to 39 who had recovered from COVID-19. The genes are TRBV27 and TRBJ2-7, with a weak D call TRBD2 (6 bases). CDR3 coding DNA: TGTGCCAGCAGGGACGGAGGGAGGCAGTACTTC. Its protein is CASRDGGRQYF.